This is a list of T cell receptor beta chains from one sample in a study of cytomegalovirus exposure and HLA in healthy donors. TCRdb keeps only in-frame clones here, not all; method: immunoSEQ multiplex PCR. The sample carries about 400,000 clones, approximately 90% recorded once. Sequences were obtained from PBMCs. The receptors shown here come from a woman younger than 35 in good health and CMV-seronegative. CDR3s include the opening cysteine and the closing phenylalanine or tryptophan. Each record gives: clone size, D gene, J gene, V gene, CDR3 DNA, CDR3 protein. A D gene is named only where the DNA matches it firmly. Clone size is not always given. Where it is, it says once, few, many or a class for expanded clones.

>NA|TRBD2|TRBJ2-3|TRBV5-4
TGTGCCAGCAGCGGCGCTGGAGCGGGGGGCACAGATACGCAGTATTTT
CASSGAGAGGTDTQYF
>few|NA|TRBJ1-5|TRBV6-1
TGTGCCAGCACAGAGGGATTAAGCAATCAGCCCCAGCATTTT
CASTEGLSNQPQHF
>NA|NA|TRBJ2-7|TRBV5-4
TGTGCCAGCAGCCTACAGGACCGATACGAGCAGTACTTC
CASSLQDRYEQYF
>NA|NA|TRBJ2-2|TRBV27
TGTGCCAGCACCCCGTACGGGGGGCGCACCGGGGAGCTGTTTTTT
CASTPYGGRTGELFF
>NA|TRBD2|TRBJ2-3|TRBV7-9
TGTGCCAGCAGCTTGGGAGGGGACTCAGATACGCAGTATTTT
CASSLGGDSDTQYF
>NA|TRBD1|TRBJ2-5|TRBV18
TGTGCCAGCTCACACAGGACAGGGTGGGAGACCCAGTACTTC
CASSHRTGWETQYF
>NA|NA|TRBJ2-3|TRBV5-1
TGCGCCAGCAGCTGGCGGGACCCAGATACGCAGTATTTT
CASSWRDPDTQYF
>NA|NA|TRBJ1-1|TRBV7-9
TGTGCCAGCAGCTTACCCCCCCCGGGAAGGATGAACACTGAAGCTTTCTTT
CASSLPPPGRMNTEAFF
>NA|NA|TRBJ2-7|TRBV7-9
TGTGCCAGCAGGGGGGGTAATTGGGGCGAGCAGTACTTC
CASRGGNWGEQYF
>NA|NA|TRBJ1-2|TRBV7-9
TGTGCCAGCAGACCAAACGGGGGGGGCGGCTACACCTTC
CASRPNGGGGYTF
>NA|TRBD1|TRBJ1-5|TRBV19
TGTGCCAGTACCGGGCCGGGACAGGGCTATCAGCCCCAGCATTTT
CASTGPGQGYQPQHF
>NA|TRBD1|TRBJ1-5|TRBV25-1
TGTGCCAGCAGCCCGGGCCAGGGGGGTGGTTGGAGCAATCAGCCCCAGCATTTT
CASSPGQGGGWSNQPQHF
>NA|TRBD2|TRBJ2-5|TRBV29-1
TGCAGCGTAGGGGGACTAGCGGGTGGGGTAGAGGAGACCCAGTACTTC
CSVGGLAGGVEETQYF
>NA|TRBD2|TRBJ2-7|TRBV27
TGTGCCAGCAGTTTAGGTAACGGGGGGACCTACGAGCAGTACTTC
CASSLGNGGTYEQYF
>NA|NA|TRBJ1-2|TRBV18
TGTGCCAGCTCACCGGGAATTAGCAGGGATCATCGTGGCTACACCTTC
CASSPGISRDHRGYTF
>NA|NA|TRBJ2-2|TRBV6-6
TGTGCCAGCAGTTATCAGGGCGGGGTCGGGGAGCTGTTTTTT
CASSYQGGVGELFF
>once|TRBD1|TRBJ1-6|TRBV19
TGTGCCAGTAGTATGAAGACAGGGGAGGGATCACCCCTCCACTTT
CASSMKTGEGSPLHF
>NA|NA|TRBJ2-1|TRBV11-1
TGTGCCAGCAGCGCAGGAGGCTCCTACAATGAGCAGTTCTTC
CASSAGGSYNEQFF
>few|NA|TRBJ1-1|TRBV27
TGTGCCAGCAGTGAATTAAAAGGGGCGACTGAAGCTTTCTTT
CASSELKGATEAFF
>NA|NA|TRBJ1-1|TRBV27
TGTGCCAGCAGTTTATGGGGGGGCTCCGGGACTGAAGCTTTCTTT
CASSLWGGSGTEAFF
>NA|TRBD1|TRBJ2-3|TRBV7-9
TGTGCCAGCAGCTCAGGGGGACAGGGGGCAACAGATACGCAGTATTTT
CASSSGGQGATDTQYF
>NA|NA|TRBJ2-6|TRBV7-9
TGTGCCAGCATCTCTACAGGAACTGGGGCCAACGTCCTGACTTTC
CASISTGTGANVLTF
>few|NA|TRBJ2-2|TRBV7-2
TGTGCCAGCAAAGGACAAGCGAACACCGGGGAGCTGTTTTTT
CASKGQANTGELFF
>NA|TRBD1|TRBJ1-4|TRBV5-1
TGCGCCAGCAGCTCGCCGGTCGGGGACAGCTCATATAATGAAAAACTGTTTTTT
CASSSPVGDSSYNEKLFF
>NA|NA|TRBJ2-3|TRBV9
TGTGCCAGCAGCGGCCGACTTGTGGGCACAGATACGCAGTATTTT
CASSGRLVGTDTQYF
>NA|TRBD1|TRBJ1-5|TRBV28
TGTGCCAGCAGCGCTCCAGGGGGAGTGCGCAATCAGCCCCAGCATTTT
CASSAPGGVRNQPQHF
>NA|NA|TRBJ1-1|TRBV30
TGTGCCTGGAGTGTCGGAGCGGGTTTCGCCACTGAAGCTTTCTTT
CAWSVGAGFATEAFF
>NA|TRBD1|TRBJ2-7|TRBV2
TGTGCCAGTACTGGAGACAGGGGGCTGGACGAGCAGTACTTC
CASTGDRGLDEQYF
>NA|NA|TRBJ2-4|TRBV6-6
TGTGCCAGCAGTCCCCGAGGCCCGGGAGAGGGGAACATTCAGTACTTC
CASSPRGPGEGNIQYF
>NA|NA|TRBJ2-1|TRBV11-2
TGTGCCAGCAGCTTAGGCGGCTTTCTCCAGAGCTCCTACAATGAGCAGTTCTTC
CASSLGGFLQSSYNEQFF
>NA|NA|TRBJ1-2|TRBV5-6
TGTGCCAGCAGCCTAGTATCACACGGATTGAACGGTGGCTACACCTTC
CASSLVSHGLNGGYTF
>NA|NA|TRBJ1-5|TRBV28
TGTGCCAGCAGTTTCCGCCTGAGACAGCCCAATCAGCCCCAGCATTTT
CASSFRLRQPNQPQHF
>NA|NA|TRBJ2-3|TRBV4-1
TGCGCCAGCAGCCAAGGGTTTTCAGGCACAGATACGCAGTATTTT
CASSQGFSGTDTQYF